This entry is about one TCR beta chain. Sequenced by immunoSEQ multiplex PCR; TCRdb stores in-frame clones only, minus some. Of approximately 74,000 clones listed, roughly 90% are singletons. This entry comes from a study of OX40 agonist ivuxolimab in advanced cancers. Study at large: Enrollees could have had prior anti-PD-1, anti-PD-L1 or anti-CTLA-4 therapy, which around 40% had received.

The length of the CDR3 is 15 residues. The J gene is TRBJ2-1, the V gene TRBV21-1; TRBD2 is taken as the D call from the table, unchecked against the DNA. TRBV21-1 is a pseudogene segment. The sample consisted of CD4+ or CD8+ T cells sorted from blood, taken in a trial of the OX40 agonist ivuxolimab. The clonotype was recovered from an adult with an advanced solid tumor such as melanoma, head and neck, liver or kidney cancer. The CDR3 bases are TGTGCCAGCAGCAAAGGAGGGACTAGCGGCAATGAGCAGTTCTTC. This codes for CASSKGGTSGNEQFF.